These 27 T cell receptor beta chains originate from one sample sequenced in a study of T cells in Graves' hyperthyroidism and ophthalmopathy. What was amplified from RNA transcripts were TCR beta CDR3 regions. HTBI primers drove first-round RT-PCR of the TCR CDR3. TCRdb re-derived calls from the multiplex PCR reads in MiXCR, one entry per CDR3 protein. The table lists 360,000 or so distinct CDR3 sequences, over 15% of them singletons. The sample was blood. The receptors here all came from a woman younger than 35 with Graves' hyperthyroidism.

This rearrangement joins TRBV27 to TRBJ2-7, with 8 bases identical to TRBD2. V lost 5 bases, J lost 3 bases, and 6 bases stayed unmatched. This CDR3 is built from 14 residues. Germline V gene data show CDR1 as MNHEY and CDR2 as SMNVEV (reference sequence). CDR3 region: CASSSGTRIYEQYF. The CDR3 DNA follows: TGTGCCAGCAGTAGCGGGACTAGGATCTACGAGCAGTACTTC.

This clonotype was counted many times. The chain combines TRBV10-2 with TRBJ2-5; TRBD1 is a possible D gene (5 bases). CDR1 WSHSY and CDR2 SAAADI come from the germline V gene. This CDR3 contains 12 residues. Between the trimmed V and J ends, which lost 5 bases and 5 bases, there was a span of 9 bases. The CDR3 coding sequence is TGCGCCAGCAGTCAGGGTGCTGAGACCCAGTACTTC. It translates to CASSQGAETQYF.

This clonotype was counted many times. This chain connects TRBV5-1 to TRBJ1-5, with 7 positions matching TRBD1. Germline V gives CDR1 SGHRS, CDR2 YFSETQ. The CDR3 extends over 14 amino acids. With 5 bases clipped from V and 3 bases from J, the junction kept 5 bases outside the gene matches. The CDR3 here is CASSQGTDNQPQHF. CDR3 DNA: TGCGCCAGCAGTCAAGGGACAGACAATCAGCCCCAGCATTTT.

J is TRBJ2-4 and V is TRBV12-3 or TRBV12-4; D not resolved. The V and J ends lost 4 bases and 5 bases respectively, with 9 bases between them. CDR3 length equals 13 residues. The CDR3 region has the DNA TGTGCCAGCAGTTATCTCCGGGAAAACATTCAGTACTTC. As protein: CASSYLRENIQYF.

This clonotype has at least ten counts. The V and J genes are TRBV12-3 or TRBV12-4 and TRBJ1-5; D remains unclear. Trimming cost V 3 bases and J 2 bases, with 11 bases left between them. This CDR3 has 15 residues. The CDR3 DNA reads TGTGCCAGCAGTTTTTATTCCGTCGGCAATCAGCCCCAGCATTTT. It codes for CASSFYSVGNQPQHF.

The chain employs TRBV5-5 and TRBJ1-1, with D perhaps TRBD1 (5 bases). The CDR3 extends over 14 amino acids. The germline V and J ends were trimmed by 1 base and 1 base, with 8 bases remaining between them. Germline V gene data show CDR1 as SGHKS and CDR2 as YYEKEE (reference sequence). The CDR3 nucleotides read TGTGCCAGCAGCTTGTTCGGACAGAACACTGAAGCTTTCTTT. It codes for CASSLFGQNTEAFF.

The genes are TRBV5-1 and TRBJ1-1; D perhaps matches TRBD1 (6 bases). This CDR3 comprises 14 residues. V was trimmed by 1 base and J by 6 bases, leaving 13 bases between them. Germline V gives CDR1 SGHRS, CDR2 YFSETQ. This CDR3 reads CASSLPWAGAEAFF. Here the CDR3 DNA reads TGCGCCAGCAGCTTGCCCTGGGCAGGGGCTGAAGCTTTCTTT.

This chain joins TRBV5-1 and TRBJ2-6; 11 bases map to TRBD2. This CDR3 has 20 residues. Germline V CDR1 and CDR2: SGHRS, YFSETQ. With 2 bases clipped from V and 3 bases from J, the junction kept 13 bases outside the gene matches. In DNA form, the CDR3 reads TGCGCCAGCAGCTTCCGCCCTAGCGGGGGGCCCCTCGTTGGGGCCAACGTCCTGACTTTC. Protein sequence: CASSFRPSGGPLVGANVLTF.

This clonotype occurred a few times. V usage is TRBV2 and J usage is TRBJ1-1; D is undetermined. The CDR3 runs to 14 residues. V lost 0 bases and J lost 5, with 10 bases in between. CDR1 is SNHLY and CDR2 is FYNNEI in the germline V gene. In DNA, the CDR3 is TGTGCCAGCAGTGAAGCGCTGGGAGGGACTGAAGCTTTCTTT. Amino acids: CASSEALGGTEAFF.

This clonotype showed up many times. This sequence joins TRBV5-1 and TRBJ2-7; D gene unclear. The CDR3 runs to 16 residues. The V end lost 1 base, the J end lost 5 bases, and 19 bases lay between the germline ends. Germline V lookup: CDR1 SGHRS, CDR2 YFSETQ. The CDR3 DNA is TGCGCCAGCAGCTTGTTTGCAGGAATGGTTGTCAACGAGCAGTACTTC. The encoded protein is CASSLFAGMVVNEQYF.

The sample holds a few counts of this clonotype. V usage is TRBV27 and J usage is TRBJ2-7, with 10 bases that match TRBD2. V lost 8 bases, J lost 4 bases, and 11 bases stayed unmatched. Germline V lookup: CDR1 MNHEY, CDR2 SMNVEV (reference sequence). This CDR3 spans 15 amino acids. For the CDR3, the DNA is TGTGCCAGCGGGGTAGCGGGAGGCCGGGTATACGAGCAGTACTTC. Residues: CASGVAGGRVYEQYF.

This clonotype was observed many times. The chain couples TRBV6-1 to TRBJ2-7, with D perhaps TRBD1 (6 bases). The CDR3 has 13 amino acids. V was shortened by 6 bases and J by 7 bases, with 16 bases between the two germline ends. Per the germline V gene, CDR1 is MNHNS and CDR2 is SASEGT. CDR3 coding DNA: TGTGCCAGCAGAATGAAACAGGGAAATGAGCAGTACTTC. This encodes CASRMKQGNEQYF.

A few counts support this clonotype. CDR3: CASGLAGVGTQYF. CDR3 in DNA: TGTGCTAGTGGTTTGGCCGGGGTAGGGACCCAGTACTTC. The chain joins TRBV12-5 to TRBJ2-5; D possibly corresponds to TRBD2 (5 bases). The V end lost 1 base, the J end lost 7 bases, and 10 bases lay between the germline ends. The CDR3 runs 13 residues. Germline V gives CDR1 LGHNT, CDR2 FRNRAP. Combining the CDR3 with reference TRBV12-5 and TRBJ2-5 gives the whole variable domain DARVTQTPRHKVTEMGQEVTMRCQPILGHNTVFWYRQTMMQGLELLAYFRNRAPLDDSGMPKDRFSAEMPDATLATLKIQPSEPRDSAVYFCASGLAGVGTQYFGPGTRLLVL.

CDR3 sequence reads: CASSSTKTGNTEAFF. For the CDR3, the DNA is TGTGCCAGCAGTTCCACCAAGACTGGGAACACTGAAGCTTTCTTT. The rearrangement links TRBV12-3 or TRBV12-4 to TRBJ1-1, with D uncertain. The CDR3 is made up of 15 amino acids. V was pared by 4 bases and J by 1 base, with 13 bases between.

At least ten counts were recorded for this clonotype. The V gene is TRBV7-2, the J gene TRBJ2-6, with unresolved D. V lost 1 base and J lost 3, with 7 bases in between. Germline CDR1 SGHTA, CDR2 FQGNSA. The CDR3 has 15 residues. The chain's CDR3 is CASSLGPGGANVLTF. The CDR3 DNA follows: TGTGCCAGCAGCTTAGGTCCGGGTGGGGCCAACGTCCTGACTTTC.

This clonotype showed up many times. This chain joins TRBV10-3 and TRBJ2-7; D gene ambiguous. Trimming left V 8 bases short and J 4 bases short, with 18 bases between. The CDR3 spans 14 residues. Germline-derived CDR1 and CDR2 are ENHRY and SYGVKD. CDR3 region: CAICPLTDAYEQYF. DNA for the CDR3: TGTGCCATCTGCCCCCTGACTGACGCGTACGAGCAGTACTTC.

This clonotype showed up many times. The V gene is TRBV9, the J gene TRBJ1-3; D not certain. V lost 0 bases to trimming and J lost 4 bases, with 17 bases between them. Per germline, CDR1 SGDLS and CDR2 YYNGEE. The CDR3 has 17 residues. CDR3 sequence reads: CASSVAPHELGGNTIYF. CDR3 nucleotide sequence: TGTGCCAGCAGCGTAGCCCCACACGAACTGGGAGGAAACACCATATATTTT. Full variable domain (rest looked up from reference TRBV9 and TRBJ1-3): DSGVTQTPKHLITATGQRVTLRCSPRSGDLSVYWYQQSLDQGLQFLIQYYNGEERAKGNILERFSAQQFPDLHSELNLSSLELGDSALYFCASSVAPHELGGNTIYFGEGSWLTVV.

This clonotype was observed at least ten times. This chain links TRBV28 with TRBJ2-2; D remains unclear. The CDR3 consists of 13 residues. The germline gives CDR1 MDHEN, CDR2 SYDVKM. Trimming removed 8 bases at V and 3 bases at J, with 10 bases between. In DNA, the CDR3 is TGTGCCAGCTGGTCAGCCCACACCGGGGAGCTGTTTTTT. Protein product: CASWSAHTGELFF.

This clonotype was counted ten times or more. V usage is TRBV6-1 and J usage is TRBJ2-5, with D hard to call. Trimming removed 4 bases from V and 0 bases from J, with 6 bases in between. The V gene's germline CDR1 is MNHNS and CDR2 SASEGT. CDR3 size: 13 residues. DNA for the CDR3: TGTGCCAGCAGTGTGATGCACCAAGAGACCCAGTACTTC. Residues: CASSVMHQETQYF.

The V gene is TRBV3-1, the J gene TRBJ2-5; D ambiguous. CDR1 is LGHDT, CDR2 YNNKEL, per germline (reference sequence). The CDR3 is 15 amino acids. Between the trimmed V and J ends, which lost 0 bases and 3 bases, there was a span of 11 bases. This CDR3 reads CASSQDPAFEETQYF. The CDR3 region has the DNA TGTGCCAGCAGCCAAGATCCCGCCTTTGAAGAGACCCAGTACTTC.

The table lists this clonotype with many counts. The chain recombines TRBV6-5 with TRBJ1-1; a possible D gene is TRBD1 (5 bases). This CDR3 region has 16 residues. Trimming took off 7 bases at V and 5 bases at J, with 23 bases between the two ends. CDR1 is MNHEY and CDR2 is SVGAGI in the germline V gene. The CDR3, as DNA: TGTGCCAGCATTCCTCCCCCAGGGCGGGGGATAACTGAAGCTTTCTTT. The encoded protein is CASIPPPGRGITEAFF.

This clonotype has at least ten counts. V and J are TRBV4-2 and TRBJ2-7, with 12 bases fitting TRBD2. V lost 4 bases to trimming and J lost 9 bases; unmatched junction nucleotides: 10. The CDR3 totals 15 residues. The germline V gene encodes CDR1 LGHNA and CDR2 YNFKEQ. In nucleotides, the CDR3 is TGTGCCAGCAGCCCCGGACTAGCGGGATCCTCAGGGCAGTACTTC. Residues: CASSPGLAGSSGQYF.

Of note for this clonotype: The junction and the germline gene differ at one end; a read error may be behind it. The chain couples TRBV3-1 to TRBJ2-5; 8 positions agree with TRBD2. The V gene's germline CDR1 is LGHDT and CDR2 YNNKEL (reference sequence). The CDR3 has 15 amino acids. CDR3 sequence (DNA): TGTGTCAGCAGCCCGACGTCTGGCGGGGGGTCCCGTCAGTACTTC. Protein: CVSSPTSGGGSRQYF.

This clonotype was observed a single time. An end of the junction does not agree with germline; a read error may underlie this. The rearrangement uses TRBV12-3 or TRBV12-4 and TRBJ1-5; maybe TRBD1 (6 bases). The CDR3 covers 14 residues. The DNA of the CDR3 is TGTGCCAGCAGTTTTAACCAGGGGTATCAGCCTCAGCATTTT. It codes for CASSFNQGYQPQHF.

Ten or more counts support this clonotype. This rearrangement joins TRBV20-1 to TRBJ2-3, with 8 bases identical to TRBD2. Unmatched junction bases numbered 7, after V lost 4 bases and J lost 1 base. The CDR3 loop spans 15 amino acids. Germline V gene data show CDR1 as DFQATT and CDR2 as SNEGSKA (reference sequence). CDR3 protein: CSAISGEVGTDTQYF. The CDR3 DNA sequence: TGCAGTGCTATTAGCGGGGAGGTGGGCACAGATACGCAGTATTTT.

This clonotype has a count of ten or more. The chain is built from TRBV6-5 and TRBJ2-7; D unresolved. Per the germline V gene, CDR1 is MNHEY and CDR2 is SVGAGI. This CDR3 contains 15 residues. The V end was cut by 3 bases, the J end by 0 bases, with 12 bases between. CDR3 in DNA: TGTGCCAGCAGTTATCTCCCCCTAGACTCCTACGAGCAGTACTTC. Amino acids: CASSYLPLDSYEQYF.

This clonotype has just a few counts. The chain combines TRBV4-1 with TRBJ2-5, with D perhaps TRBD1 (6 bases). This CDR3 contains 11 residues. V was shortened by 5 bases and J by 13 bases, with 14 bases between the two germline ends. Germline-derived CDR1 and CDR2 are MGHRA and YSYEKL. The CDR3 protein is CASSYNRVMYF. CDR3 in DNA: TGCGCCAGCAGCTACAACAGGGTTATGTACTTC.